This section outlines one T cell receptor (beta chain) sequence together with its context. The antigen is not known. The V and J ends lost 1 base and 8 bases, in that order; junction bases with no gene match: 7. CDR3 length: 15 amino acids. Germline loops: CDR1 MNHNS, CDR2 SASEGT. Time point: week 35, safety follow-up. A 20-mer mutant IDH1 peptide at 300 ug was injected subcutaneously with topical imiquimod. The record originates from a study of a mutant IDH1 vaccine in newly diagnosed glioma. At the level of the study: It was radiotherapy, temozolomide, or both that patients received previously, with most receiving both.

The assay was immunoSEQ multiplex PCR, and TCRdb's table has in-frame clones only and misses some. The sample records about 42,000 clones, 65% to 90% being singletons. This clonotype originated in a woman between 50 and 59 years old with glioma. The chain links TRBV6-1 to TRBJ1-4, with 7 nucleotides matching TRBD1. The starting material was PBMCs, obtained from a glioma patient whose treatment included an IDH1 peptide vaccine. The CDR3 protein is CASSEGRAGGEKLFF. The CDR3 DNA reads as TGTGCCAGCAGTGAAGGTCGCGCAGGGGGGGAAAAACTGTTTTTT.